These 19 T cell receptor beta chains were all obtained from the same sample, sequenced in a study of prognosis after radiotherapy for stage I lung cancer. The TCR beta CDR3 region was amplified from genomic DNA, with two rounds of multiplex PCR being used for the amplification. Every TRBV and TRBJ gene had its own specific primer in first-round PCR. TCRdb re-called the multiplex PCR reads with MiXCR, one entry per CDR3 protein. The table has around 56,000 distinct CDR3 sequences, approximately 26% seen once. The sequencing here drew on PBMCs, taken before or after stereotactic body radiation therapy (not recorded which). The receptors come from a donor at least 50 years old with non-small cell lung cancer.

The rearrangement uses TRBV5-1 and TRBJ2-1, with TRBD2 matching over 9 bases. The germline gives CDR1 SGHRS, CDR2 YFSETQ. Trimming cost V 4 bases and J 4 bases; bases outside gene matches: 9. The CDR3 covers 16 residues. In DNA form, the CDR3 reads TGCGCCAGCAGCAGGGACATAGCGGGGGATTACAATGAGCAGTTCTTC. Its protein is CASSRDIAGDYNEQFF.

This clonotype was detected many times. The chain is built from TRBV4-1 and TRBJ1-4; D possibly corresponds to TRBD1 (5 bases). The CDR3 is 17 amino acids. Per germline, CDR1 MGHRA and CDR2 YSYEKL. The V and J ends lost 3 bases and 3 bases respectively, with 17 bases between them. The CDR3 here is CASSHDPPGGANEKLFF. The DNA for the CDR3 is TGCGCCAGCAGCCACGATCCACCGGGGGGGGCTAATGAAAAACTGTTTTTT.

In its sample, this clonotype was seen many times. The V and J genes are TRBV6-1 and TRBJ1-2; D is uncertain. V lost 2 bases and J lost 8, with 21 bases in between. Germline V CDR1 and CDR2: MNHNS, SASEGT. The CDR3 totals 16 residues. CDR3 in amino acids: CASSERVQTLTRGYTF. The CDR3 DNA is TGTGCCAGCAGTGAACGGGTCCAGACGTTAACTAGAGGCTACACCTTC.

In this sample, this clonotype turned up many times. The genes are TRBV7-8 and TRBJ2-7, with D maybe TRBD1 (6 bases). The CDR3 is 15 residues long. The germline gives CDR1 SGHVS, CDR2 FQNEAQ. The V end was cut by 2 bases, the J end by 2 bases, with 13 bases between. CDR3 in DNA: TGTGCCAGCAGCTTATCTCCCAGGGGAACCTACGAGCAGTACTTC. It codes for CASSLSPRGTYEQYF.

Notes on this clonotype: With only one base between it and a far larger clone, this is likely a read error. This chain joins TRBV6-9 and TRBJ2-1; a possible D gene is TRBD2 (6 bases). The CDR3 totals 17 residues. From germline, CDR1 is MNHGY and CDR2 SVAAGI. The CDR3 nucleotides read TGTGCCAGCAGTTACTATCCCCTCACTAGCCCCTACAATGAGCAGTTATTC. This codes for CASSYYPLTSPYNEQLF.

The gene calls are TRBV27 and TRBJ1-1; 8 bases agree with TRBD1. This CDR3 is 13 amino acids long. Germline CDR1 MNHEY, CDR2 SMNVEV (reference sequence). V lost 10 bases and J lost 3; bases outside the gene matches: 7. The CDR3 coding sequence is TGTGCCAACGGGACAGGTTGTTACACTGAAGCTTTCTTT. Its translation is CANGTGCYTEAFF.

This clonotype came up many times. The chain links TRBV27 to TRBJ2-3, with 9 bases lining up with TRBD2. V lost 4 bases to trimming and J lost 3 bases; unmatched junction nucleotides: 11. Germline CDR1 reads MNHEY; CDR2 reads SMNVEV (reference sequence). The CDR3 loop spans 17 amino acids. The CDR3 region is CASSSLDSGGLTDTQYF. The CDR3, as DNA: TGTGCCAGCAGTTCCCTGGATAGCGGGGGCCTAACAGATACGCAGTATTTT.

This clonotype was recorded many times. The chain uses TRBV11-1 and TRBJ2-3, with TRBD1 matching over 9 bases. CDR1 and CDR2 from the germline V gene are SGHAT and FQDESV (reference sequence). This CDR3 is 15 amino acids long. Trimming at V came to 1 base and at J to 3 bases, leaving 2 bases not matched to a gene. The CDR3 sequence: CASSLEGQGTDTQYF. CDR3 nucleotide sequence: TGTGCCAGCAGCTTAGAGGGACAGGGAACAGATACGCAGTATTTT. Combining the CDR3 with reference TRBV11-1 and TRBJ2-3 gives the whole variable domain EAEVAQSPRYKITEKSQAVAFWCDPISGHATLYWYRQILGQGPELLVQFQDESVVDDSQLPKDRFSAERLKGVDSTLKIQPAELGDSAMYLCASSLEGQGTDTQYFGPGTRLTVL.

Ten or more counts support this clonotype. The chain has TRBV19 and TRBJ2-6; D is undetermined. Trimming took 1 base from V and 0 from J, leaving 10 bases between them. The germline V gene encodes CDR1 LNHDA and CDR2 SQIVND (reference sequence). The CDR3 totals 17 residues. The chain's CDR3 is CASSIAASNSGANVLTF. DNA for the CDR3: TGTGCCAGTAGTATAGCCGCCAGCAACTCTGGGGCCAACGTCCTGACTTTC.

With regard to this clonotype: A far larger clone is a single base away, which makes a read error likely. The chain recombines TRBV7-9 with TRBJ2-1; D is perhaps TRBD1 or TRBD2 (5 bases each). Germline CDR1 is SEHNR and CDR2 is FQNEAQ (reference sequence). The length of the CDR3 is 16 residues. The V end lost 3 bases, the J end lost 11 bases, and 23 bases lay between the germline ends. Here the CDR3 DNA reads TGTGCCAGCAGCTTCTCATGGGGGTCCTCTTTTAATCAGCAGTTCTTC. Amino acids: CASSFSWGSSFNQQFF.

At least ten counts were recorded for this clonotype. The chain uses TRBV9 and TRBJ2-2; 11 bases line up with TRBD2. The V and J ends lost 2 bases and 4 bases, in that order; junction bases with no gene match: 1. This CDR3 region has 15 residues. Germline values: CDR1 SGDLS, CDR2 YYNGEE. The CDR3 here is CASSVGTSGTGELFF. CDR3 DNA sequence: TGTGCCAGCAGCGTCGGGACTAGCGGCACCGGGGAGCTGTTTTTT.

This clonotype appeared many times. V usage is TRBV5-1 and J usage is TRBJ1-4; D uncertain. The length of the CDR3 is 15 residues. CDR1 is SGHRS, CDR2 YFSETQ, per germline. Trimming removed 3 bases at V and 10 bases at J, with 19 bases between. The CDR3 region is CASSSTDTTARKLFF. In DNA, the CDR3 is TGCGCCAGCAGCTCTACCGACACCACCGCACGAAAACTGTTTTTT.

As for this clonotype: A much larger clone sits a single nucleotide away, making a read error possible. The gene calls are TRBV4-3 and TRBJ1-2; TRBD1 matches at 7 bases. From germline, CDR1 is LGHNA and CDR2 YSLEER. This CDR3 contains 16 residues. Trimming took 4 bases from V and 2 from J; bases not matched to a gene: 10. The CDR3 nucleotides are TGCGCCAGCAGCCTATCATTCGGGACAGTGAACTATGGCTACACCTTC. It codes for CASSLSFGTVNYGYTF.

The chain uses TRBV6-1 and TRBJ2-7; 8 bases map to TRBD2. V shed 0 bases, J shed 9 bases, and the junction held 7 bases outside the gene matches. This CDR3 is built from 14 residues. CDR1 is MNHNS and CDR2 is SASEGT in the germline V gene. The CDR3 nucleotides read TGTGCCAGCAGTGAAGCGGGCGGGAGGAGCGTGCAGTACTTC. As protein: CASSEAGGRSVQYF.

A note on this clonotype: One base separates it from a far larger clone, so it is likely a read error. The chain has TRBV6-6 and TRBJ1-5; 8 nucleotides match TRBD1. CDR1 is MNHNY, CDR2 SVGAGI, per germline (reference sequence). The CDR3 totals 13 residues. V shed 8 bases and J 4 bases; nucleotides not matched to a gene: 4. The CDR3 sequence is CASDRGVNQPQHF. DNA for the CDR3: TGTGCCAGCGACAGGGGTGTAAATCAGCCCCAGCATTTT.

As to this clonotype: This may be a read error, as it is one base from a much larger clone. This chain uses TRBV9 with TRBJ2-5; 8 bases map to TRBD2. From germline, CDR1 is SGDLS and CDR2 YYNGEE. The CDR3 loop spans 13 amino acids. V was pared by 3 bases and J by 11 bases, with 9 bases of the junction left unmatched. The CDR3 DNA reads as TGTGCCAGCAGCGGGTCCGGGACTAGAATGCAGTACTTC. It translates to CASSGSGTRMQYF. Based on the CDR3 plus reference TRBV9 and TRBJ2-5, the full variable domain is DSGVTQTPKHLITATGQRVTLRCSPRSGDLSVYWYQQSLDQGLQFLIQYYNGEERAKGNILERFSAQQFPDLHSELNLSSLELGDSALYFCASSGSGTRMQYFGPGTRLLVL.

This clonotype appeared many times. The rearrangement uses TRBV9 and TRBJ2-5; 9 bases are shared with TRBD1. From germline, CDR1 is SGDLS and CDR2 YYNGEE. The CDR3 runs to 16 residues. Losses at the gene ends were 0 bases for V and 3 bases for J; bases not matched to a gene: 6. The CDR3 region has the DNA TGTGCCAGCAGCGTAGCCGCGGGACAGGGTAAAGAGACCCAGTACTTC. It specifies CASSVAAGQGKETQYF. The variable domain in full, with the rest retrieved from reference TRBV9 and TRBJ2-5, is DSGVTQTPKHLITATGQRVTLRCSPRSGDLSVYWYQQSLDQGLQFLIQYYNGEERAKGNILERFSAQQFPDLHSELNLSSLELGDSALYFCASSVAAGQGKETQYFGPGTRLLVL.

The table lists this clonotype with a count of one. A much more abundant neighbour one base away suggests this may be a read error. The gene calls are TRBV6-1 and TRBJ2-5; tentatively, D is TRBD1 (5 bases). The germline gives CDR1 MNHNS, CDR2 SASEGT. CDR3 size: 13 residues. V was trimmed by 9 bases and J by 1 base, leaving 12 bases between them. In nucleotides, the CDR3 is TGTGCCAGAAGTCCCAGGGTCCAAGAGACCCAGTACTTC. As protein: CARSPRVQETQYF.

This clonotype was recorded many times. CDR3 DNA: TGTGCCAGAATCAAGGGGGCGGATGGCTACACCTTC. This encodes CARIKGADGYTF. The chain couples TRBV9 to TRBJ1-2; 7 bases agree with TRBD1. The CDR3 length is 12 residues. Germline loops: CDR1 SGDLS, CDR2 YYNGEE. V was pared by 8 bases and J by 6 bases, with 7 bases of the junction left unmatched.